Detailed here is one T cell receptor beta chain. Template switching introduced a universal primer site, and the cDNA bore unique molecular identifiers. Each CDR3 protein is one row after TCRdb ran MiXCR on the 5' RACE reads. This table holds about 470,000 distinct CDR3 sequences, 20% to 30% found once. This specimen comes from a study of identical twins. The CDR3 is 14 amino acids. CDR1 and CDR2 (germline): MNHEY, SVGEGT. V was shortened by 0 bases and J by 11 bases, with 14 bases between the two germline ends. The same data also went into a second study, on T cells expressing NK-cell markers. That study adds: HCMV seropositivity marked most of the eight sequenced donors; one was seronegative. Also leading the CD3+CD56-NKG2C+ fraction in a few donors were these clonotypes.

This clonotype originated in a young woman in good health. The source material was CD4+ T cells sorted from blood. This chain links TRBV6-2 or TRBV6-3 with TRBJ2-1; no definite D call. The CDR3 coding sequence is TGTGCCAGCAGTTACTCGCAGGTCCCGAAAAAGCAGTTCTTC. This translates into CASSYSQVPKKQFF.